This TCR beta chain is from a study of blood T cell repertoires in COVID-19. The protocol was immunoSEQ multiplex PCR, while the TCRdb copy is restricted to in-frame clones and leaves out a portion. The data hold some 65,000 clones, with roughly 90% observed a single time. V shed 4 bases and J 10 bases; nucleotides not matched to a gene: 10. Per the germline V gene, CDR1 is SNHLY and CDR2 is FYNNEI. The CDR3 is made up of 14 amino acids. The sequence came from a man between 60 and 70 years old with acute or convalescent COVID-19. Sequences were obtained from peripheral blood. The chain has TRBV2 and TRBJ2-4; 7 bases align to TRBD1. The CDR3 here is CASSAGTDPRIQYF. Here the CDR3 DNA reads TGTGCCAGCAGTGCCGGGACAGACCCTAGGATTCAGTACTTC.